Each of the 14 T cell receptor beta chains below was sequenced from the same sample in a study of T cell repertoires in cytomegalovirus infection. Which antigens these TCRs recognize remains unknown. TCRdb independently ran MiXCR on the reads; one entry per CDR3 protein. The data show about 830,000 distinct CDR3 sequences, with 30% to 35% seen just once and roughly an eighth held by the top ten. Sequencing was performed on cultured CD8+ T cells from PBMCs, taken from culture after CMV antigen stimulation. These receptors were taken from a human donor in good health (CMV status not recorded). Some clones in this sample may be carry-over from other donors' samples.

This clonotype was detected only a few times. Here the CDR3 DNA reads TGTGCCAGCGGTGGGTTGGGCCAAAACTCCTACGAGCAGTACGTC. This codes for CASGGLGQNSYEQYV. V usage is TRBV6-2 or TRBV6-3 and J usage is TRBJ2-7, with D uncertain. The CDR3 length is 15 residues. With 8 bases removed from V and 0 bases from J, the gap between germline ends came to 17 bases. CDR1 and CDR2 from the germline V gene are MNHEY and SVGEGT.

Comments on this clonotype: This may come from a read error, since a much larger clone is one base off. The gene calls are TRBV7-8 and TRBJ1-1, with D possibly TRBD1 on 5 matching bases. The CDR3 consists of 16 residues. The germline gives CDR1 SGHVS, CDR2 FQNEAQ. Written as DNA, the CDR3 is TGTGTCAGCAGCTCCCCTCGGAGGGGCGAGGGAACTGAAGCTTTCTTT. It translates to CVSSSPRRGEGTEAFF.

The V gene is TRBV6-1, the J gene TRBJ1-1; 10 positions match TRBD1. CDR3 length: 14 amino acids. Looked up from germline, CDR1 is MNHNS and CDR2 is SASEGT. V shed 7 bases and J 4 bases; nucleotides not matched to a gene: 6. CDR3 bases: TGTGCCAGCACCAAGGGACAGGGGATCACTGAAGCTTTCTTT. It yields the protein CASTKGQGITEAFF.

The CDR3 here is CASTQEQRGWPQHF. The CDR3 region has the DNA TGTGCCAGCACCCAAGAGCAGCGCGGTTGGCCCCAGCATTTT. The chain links TRBV7-6 to TRBJ1-5; D is undetermined. V lost 7 bases and J lost 9, with 19 bases in between. The CDR3 loop spans 14 amino acids. Germline CDR1 SGHVS, CDR2 FNYEAQ.

This chain joins TRBV19 and TRBJ1-5; 8 positions match TRBD1. Germline-derived CDR1 and CDR2 are LNHDA and SQIVND (reference sequence). The junction had 6 bases not matched to a gene; V was cut back by 2 bases and J by 0 bases. CDR3 size: 17 residues. CDR3 sequence: CASSIRNRGDSNQPQHF. CDR3 DNA sequence: TGTGCCAGTAGTATACGGAACAGGGGGGATAGCAATCAGCCCCAGCATTTT.

This clonotype appeared a few times. This chain connects TRBV11-1 to TRBJ1-2; no firm D call. There are 14 residues in the CDR3. Germline CDR1 is SGHAT and CDR2 is FQDESV (reference sequence). Trimming took 7 bases from V and 3 from J, leaving 15 bases between them. CDR3 bases: TGTGCCAGCACCCCCCCCCGGGTTGACTATGGCTACACCTTC. This translates into CASTPPRVDYGYTF.

This chain uses TRBV7-9 with TRBJ1-6, with D unresolved. V shed 3 bases and J shed 6 bases, with 15 bases lying between them. This CDR3 spans 16 amino acids. Germline CDR1 SEHNR, CDR2 FQNEAQ (reference sequence). The CDR3 loop reads CASSFDYGIRNSPLHF. The CDR3 DNA reads TGTGCCAGCAGCTTCGATTATGGAATCCGTAATTCACCCCTCCACTTT.

The chain carries TRBV5-6 and TRBJ2-7; 7 bases are a match to TRBD1. Germline lookup yields CDR1 SGHDT and CDR2 YYEEEE. The V and J ends lost 4 bases and 4 bases, in that order; junction bases with no gene match: 11. CDR3 size: 15 residues. CDR3 in amino acids: CASSPWTGFEYEQYV. The DNA of the CDR3 is TGTGCCAGCAGCCCCTGGACAGGCTTTGAGTACGAGCAGTACGTC.

This chain uses TRBV6-1 with TRBJ2-5; D ambiguous. The V gene lost 2 bases and the J gene lost 5 bases, with 12 bases spanning the gap. The CDR3 contains 14 residues. Looked up from germline, CDR1 is MNHNS and CDR2 is SASEGT. This CDR3 is CASSEPSFEETQYF. The CDR3, as DNA: TGTGCCAGCAGTGAACCATCATTCGAGGAGACCCAGTACTTC.

This clonotype came up a few times. For the CDR3, the DNA is TGTGCCAGCAGTTTAATGTTCAGGGCGAACACCGGGGAGCTGTTTTTT. Protein sequence: CASSLMFRANTGELFF. The chain has TRBV12-3 or TRBV12-4 and TRBJ2-2, with TRBD1 as a possible D gene (5 bases). The CDR3 runs to 16 residues. Trimming took 2 bases from V and 0 from J, leaving 10 bases between them.

This clonotype was observed many times. The chain carries TRBV27 and TRBJ1-2, with 9 bases that match TRBD1. This CDR3 spans 17 amino acids. Germline trimming cut 8 bases from V and 4 bases from J; bases unmatched to any gene: 17. Per germline, CDR1 MNHEY and CDR2 SMNVEV (reference sequence). The CDR3 DNA reads TGTGCCAGCGGATCCGGGACAGGGACCCCCCTGATCTATGGCTACACCTTC. Protein sequence: CASGSGTGTPLIYGYTF.

This clonotype occurred a few times. V is TRBV7-2 and J is TRBJ2-3, with 13 bases aligning to TRBD2. V shed 1 base, J shed 2 bases, and the junction held 9 bases outside the gene matches. The CDR3 totals 19 residues. Looked up from germline, CDR1 is SGHTA and CDR2 is FQGNSA. The CDR3 DNA reads TGTGCCAGCAGCTTAGAACTACTAGCGGGGGGGCCCATCACAGATACGCAGTATTTT. Translated: CASSLELLAGGPITDTQYF.

The CDR3 nucleotides are TGTGCCAGCAGTGAAGCGCTAAGAGGGACAGGGATTAGGAATGAGCAGTTCTTC. The encoded protein is CASSEALRGTGIRNEQFF. V is TRBV6-1 and J is TRBJ2-1, with 9 nucleotides matching TRBD1. Germline assignment: CDR1 MNHNS and CDR2 SASEGT. Germline trimming cut 0 bases from V and 7 bases from J; bases unmatched to any gene: 13. This CDR3 contains 18 residues.

V usage is TRBV12-3 or TRBV12-4 and J usage is TRBJ1-1; D remains unclear. This CDR3 region has 14 residues. Trimming took off 6 bases at V and 7 bases at J, with 18 bases between the two ends. CDR3 in amino acids: CASRTNSGGDEAFF. In DNA, the CDR3 is TGTGCCAGCAGGACAAATTCGGGCGGGGATGAAGCTTTCTTT.